This T cell receptor (beta chain) was profiled in a study of PD-1 blockade in classical Hodgkin lymphoma. The study's findings and limits: The authors have not defined what causes the repertoire differences, possibly disease activity or prior therapy.

Sequencing used immunoSEQ multiplex PCR; TCRdb keeps in-frame clones, though not all of them. The repertoire holds under 80,000 clones, with 93% as singletons. Time point: newly diagnosed, previously untreated cHL patient sample. It was PBMCs in newly diagnosed, untreated classical Hodgkin lymphoma that served as comparison. A remark on this clone: Its target is not known.

The sequence derives from a human donor with classical Hodgkin lymphoma. The sequenced sample was peripheral blood mononuclear cells (PBMCs).

CDR3 residues: CASSPAGTANYGYTF. The DNA of the CDR3 is TGTGCCAGCAGCCCCGCCGGGACAGCTAACTATGGCTACACCTTC. The J gene is TRBJ1-2, the V gene TRBV7-2; the match to TRBD1 covers 7 bases. V shed 5 bases and J 0 bases; nucleotides not matched to a gene: 6. Germline values: CDR1 SGHTA, CDR2 FQGNSA. The CDR3 covers 15 residues.